The clone carrying this T cell receptor beta chain was counted ten times or more. Its antigen is unidentified. This sample was taken from a study of T cell repertoires in cytomegalovirus infection. TCRdb independently ran MiXCR on the reads; one entry per CDR3 protein. The data contain some 920,000 distinct CDR3 sequences, about a third of them singletons. This CDR3 has 13 residues. Germline V gene data show CDR1 as SEHNR and CDR2 as FQNEAQ (reference sequence). V gave up 5 bases and J gave up 7 bases; unmatched junction bases: 5. The source of this sequence is a human donor in good health (CMV status not recorded). Some clones in this sample may be carry-over from other donors' samples. The chain couples TRBV7-9 to TRBJ1-5; 7 positions match TRBD1. The specimen was cultured CD8+ T cells from PBMCs, collected from culture after CMV antigen stimulation. CDR3 in DNA: TGTGCCAGCAGCCTCCAAGGGGGCCAGCCCCAGCATTTT. This codes for CASSLQGGQPQHF.